Listed here is a single TCR beta chain. Its antigen is undetermined. Primers: 60 Vbeta forward and 13 Jbeta reverse. Clones were sequenced by immunoSEQ multiplex PCR, and TCRdb holds only the in-frame ones, with some missing. Counted here are over 200,000 clones, roughly 85% occurring once; the ten biggest clones make up 1.5% to 2%. Germline V CDR1 and CDR2: SGHDT, YYEEEE. V was shortened by 4 bases and J by 2 bases, with 9 bases between the two germline ends. The CDR3 loop spans 13 amino acids. This sample is drawn from a study of cytomegalovirus exposure and HLA in healthy donors. The study's findings and limits: Sequencing likely generated an artifact that appeared as a cluster of highly shared sequence variants. TCR beta chains associated with HLA were, in a later analysis, more clonally expanded than equally common others. Several of the most significant clusters appeared linked to common viral pathogens, based on a later analysis. It was confirmed in vitro that a few of the CMV-associated chains were specific for CMV antigens.

The receptor was isolated from a male donor in good health and CMV-seronegative. Sequencing input: PBMCs. V gene TRBV5-6 combines with J gene TRBJ1-2; possibly TRBD1 for D (6 bases). In nucleotides, the CDR3 is TGTGCCAGCAGCGAGGGGGAGAACTATGGCTACACCTTC. Translation gives CASSEGENYGYTF.